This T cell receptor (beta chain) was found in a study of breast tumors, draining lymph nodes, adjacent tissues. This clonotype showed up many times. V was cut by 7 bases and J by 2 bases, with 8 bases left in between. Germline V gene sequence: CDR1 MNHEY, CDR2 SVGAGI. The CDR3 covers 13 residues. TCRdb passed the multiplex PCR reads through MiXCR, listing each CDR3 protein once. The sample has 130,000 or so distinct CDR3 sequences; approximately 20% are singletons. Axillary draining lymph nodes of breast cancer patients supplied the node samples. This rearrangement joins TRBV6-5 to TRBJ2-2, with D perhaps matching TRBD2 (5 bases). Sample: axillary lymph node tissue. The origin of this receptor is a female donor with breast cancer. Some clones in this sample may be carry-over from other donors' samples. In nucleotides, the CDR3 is TGTGCCAGCAAGCGGCTAAACACCGGGGAGCTGTTTTTT. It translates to CASKRLNTGELFF.